This T cell receptor beta chain appears in the sequencing data of a study of T-cell reconstitution after alpha-beta-depleted transplantation in children (dated by TCRdb to 2016 to 2017). Notes on the research overall: The study quantitatively tracked T-cell immune reconstitution after TCRalphabeta/CD19-depleted allogeneic hematopoietic cell transplantation in children using TCR repertoire profiling.

Library prep was done by PCR. Sequencing took place on an Illumina HiSeq 2500. TCR library preparation used molecular barcoding, with unique molecular identifiers applied to normalize quantification of the TCRbeta repertoire. TCRdb took the public reads, trimmed them with fastp at Q25, ran MiXCR for clone calling and kept in-frame beta chains. Rows are unified per CDR3 protein, each entry keeping the most common DNA and genes. For this sample the table gives 210,000 or so distinct CDR3 sequences, of which about 9.5% were detected only once. The leading ten clones occupy approximately 6.2% of the sample. Regarding this clonotype: It has no known antigen specificity. Per-nucleotide qualities are absent, and no much larger clonotype sits a single base away.

This material consisted of PBMCs from the stem cell graft donor, taken from the stem cell graft. The clonotype was recovered from a human donor who donated a stem cell graft to a child with acute lymphoblastic leukemia.

CDR3 loop: CASSQDPGGKSSYNSPLHF. The DNA is as follows: TGTGCCAGCAGCCAAGATCCAGGCGGAAAGAGCTCCTATAATTCACCCCTCCACTTT. The rearrangement combines TRBV3-1 with TRBJ1-6; there is no confident call for the D gene. CDR1 and CDR2 are drawn from the germline V gene (reference sequence): LGHDT, YNNKEL. Taken from cysteine to phenylalanine, the CDR3 has 19 residues. CDR3 DNA only is kept here, 57 bases in frame from base 1. Trimming takes 0 bases from V and 0 bases from J, and the germline ends sit 15 bases apart.